This paragraph reports one T cell receptor (beta chain). The sample holds a few counts of this clone. The antigen this receptor binds is unknown. The sample holds no much larger clone one base away, and base qualities are not on file. The High Capacity cDNA Reverse Transcription Kit was used to reverse transcribe all of the isolated RNA, meaning that expressed TCRB transcripts were what got sequenced. Deep immunoSEQ sequencing was applied to naive, central memory and regulatory T cell samples, giving an average of around 4 million total reads per sample. Sorted cells were lysed in RLT buffer, and RNA was extracted using DNase-treated RNeasy Micro or Mini kits according to cell number. To prevent cross-contamination, every cell subset was processed on its own, while patient and healthy donor samples were processed together. The immunoSEQ multiplex PCR was used to amplify TCRB sequences from cDNA, yielding 87-bp fragments that span the CDR3 region. Sequencing of the amplicons was performed on the Illumina HiSeq platform. The authors processed their data as follows. PCR bias was corrected computationally using synthetic template baselines, and reads within Hamming distance 2 were collapsed, with unmergeable singletons discarded. Reads were aligned to IMGT to assign V, D and J genes, CDR3 length, and insertions or deletions at six rearrangement sites. Within each subset, clonotype counts were normalized to the number of sorted cells before true diversity and Gini coefficients were calculated with the tcR R package. The overlap coefficient, calculated on TCRB nucleotide sequences, was used to quantify repertoire sharing. TCRdb took over this immuneACCESS table, retaining in-frame rearrangements with V and J assigned. Such tables are incomplete; in checked studies, under half of the missing clones stem from an unresolved V gene, and the remainder is unexplained. D and trimming were read from the DNA, whereas the V and J calls and clone size are those reported in that table. This sample lists about 190,000 clones; almost 8% were detected once. The ten top clones hold 0.5% of the sample.

The entry originates in a study of beta chain features in type 1 diabetes (dated by TCRdb to 2017 to 2018). With regard to the full study: Patients and healthy donors did not differ in mean age, gender distribution, total cell number or subset yield. Across all samples, some 110,000,000 sorted cells were examined, and cell number per subset correlated strongly with RNA yield. Whereas all 28 donors provided naive and central memory subsets, regulatory and stem cell-like memory subsets were isolated from just 8 patients and roughly 8 healthy donors. The study compared the TCRB repertoires of sorted circulating CD4+ T cell subsets in recently diagnosed type 1 diabetes patients with those in matched healthy donors.

Each donor gave one peripheral blood draw, approximately 100 mL on average, collected into heparinised tubes. A BD FACSAria II was used to sort naive, central memory, regulatory and stem cell-like memory CD4+ T cells with a panel that included CD45RO, CCR7, CD25, CD127, CD95 and CD27. A purity above 95% was achieved for all sorted populations. PBMCs were separated immediately by Lymphoprep density gradient centrifugation and were stained directly, without being cultured. So that batch effects would be minimized, each experiment stained and sorted samples in pairs, pairing one healthy donor with one patient. For CDR1 and CDR2, the germline V gene lists KGHSH and LQKENI. Trimming accounts for 5 bases at V and 3 bases at J, while the number of junction bases matched to no gene is 7. The CDR3 sequence holds 14 residues, the cysteine and phenylalanine included. CDR3 DNA only is kept here, 42 bases in frame from base 1.

What the work shows at the level of the full study, not this receptor alone: The naive, central memory and regulatory TCRB repertoires appeared to resemble one another more closely among patients than among healthy donors. At VDJ recombination sites, type 1 diabetes patients had fewer insertions and more deleted nucleotides, which implies abnormalities in thymic rearrangement. Because the HLA sub-analyses included only small numbers of individuals, any influence of HLA type on TCRB rearrangement was left unresolved. In all four CD4+ subsets, TCRB CDR3 length was moderately but significantly shorter in type 1 diabetes patients. Shorter templates might be favored by PCR, yet because patient and control samples were amplified and corrected together, any such skew would affect both groups equally. Because cDNA rather than genomic DNA was sequenced, highly expressing activated cells could have been over-represented, although no difference in activation and CD3 levels was found between groups.

Sequencing used central memory CD4+ T cells from blood. The receptor was derived from a man aged 18 to 29 with type 1 diabetes. The rearrangement combines TRBV18 with TRBJ2-7, and 7 bases in between align with TRBD1. The CDR3 sequence is CASSGPGQLYEQYF. At the DNA level, the sequence is TGTGCCAGCTCAGGACCGGGACAGCTCTACGAGCAGTACTTC.